The present T cell receptor (beta chain) was sequenced within a study of T-cell reconstitution after alpha-beta-depleted transplantation in children. Preparation of the TCRbeta library was carried out with unique molecular identifiers. TCRdb re-called the PCR reads with MiXCR, one entry per CDR3 protein. This sample has hundreds of thousands of distinct CDR3 sequences; under 15% occur once, and the top ten carry 2.2%. General study points: Newly produced T cells mostly accounted for T-cell counts and diversity one year post-transplant.

This clonotype was picked up many times. Its antigen remains unknown. The CDR3 loop spans 12 amino acids. V shed 3 bases and J shed 6 bases, with 8 bases lying between them. Germline CDR1 reads SGHDT; CDR2 reads YYEEEE. The TCR sequence derives from a male patient between 5 and 17 years old who had a stem cell transplant for acute myeloid leukemia, so the T cells may come from the graft donor. This sequence joins TRBV5-6 and TRBJ2-3, with no clear D. Material: PBMCs, mostly from graft donor cells, obtained 360 days after TCRalphabeta/CD19-depleted stem cell transplant. CDR3 DNA sequence: TGTGCCAGCAGCTCTTTGAGGGATACGCAGTATTTT. It encodes CASSSLRDTQYF.